The clone carrying this TCR beta chain has only one observation. This entry belongs to a study of identical twins. Each CDR3 protein gets one entry after TCRdb re-called the 5' RACE reads with MiXCR. Of about 520,000 distinct CDR3 sequences in the sample, roughly a fifth were seen once. These data are also associated with another study on T cells expressing NK-cell markers.

Sequencing used CD4+ T cells sorted from blood. The sequence was obtained from a woman aged 18 to 35 in good health.

The CDR3 region has the DNA TGCAGTGCTTCCCATCTAGCGAGCACAGATACGCAGTATTTT. Encoded protein: CSASHLASTDTQYF. This chain joins TRBV20-1 and TRBJ2-3; D is perhaps TRBD2 (6 bases). CDR1 and CDR2 (germline): DFQATT, SNEGSKA (reference sequence). V lost 5 bases, J lost 0 bases, and 12 bases lay in between. CDR3 length: 14 residues.